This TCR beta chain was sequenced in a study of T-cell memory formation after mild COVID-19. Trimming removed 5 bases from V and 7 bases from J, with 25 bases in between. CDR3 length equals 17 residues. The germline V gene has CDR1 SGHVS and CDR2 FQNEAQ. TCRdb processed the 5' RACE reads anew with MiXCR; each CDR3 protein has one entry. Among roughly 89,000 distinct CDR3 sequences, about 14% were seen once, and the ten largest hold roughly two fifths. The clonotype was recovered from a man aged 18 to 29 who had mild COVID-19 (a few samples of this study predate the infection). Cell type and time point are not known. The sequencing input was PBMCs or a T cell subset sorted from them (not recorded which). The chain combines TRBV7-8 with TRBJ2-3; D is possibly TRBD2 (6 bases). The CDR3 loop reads CASSPTARDSLRNTQYF. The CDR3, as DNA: TGTGCCAGCAGCCCAACGGCCCGGGACTCCCTCAGGAATACGCAGTATTTT.